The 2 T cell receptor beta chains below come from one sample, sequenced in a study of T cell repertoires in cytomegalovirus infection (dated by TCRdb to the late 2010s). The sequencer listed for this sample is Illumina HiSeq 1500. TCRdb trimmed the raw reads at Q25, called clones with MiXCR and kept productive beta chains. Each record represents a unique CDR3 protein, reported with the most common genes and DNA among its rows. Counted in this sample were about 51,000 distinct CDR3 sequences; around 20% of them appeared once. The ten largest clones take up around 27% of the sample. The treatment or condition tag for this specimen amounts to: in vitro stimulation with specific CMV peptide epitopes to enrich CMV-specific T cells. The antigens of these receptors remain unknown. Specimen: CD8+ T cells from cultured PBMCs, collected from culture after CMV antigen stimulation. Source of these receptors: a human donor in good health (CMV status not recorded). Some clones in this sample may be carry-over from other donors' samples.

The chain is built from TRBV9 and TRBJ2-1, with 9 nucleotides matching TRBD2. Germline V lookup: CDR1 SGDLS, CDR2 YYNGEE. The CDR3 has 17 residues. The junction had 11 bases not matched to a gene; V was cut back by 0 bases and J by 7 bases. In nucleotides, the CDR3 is TGTGCCAGCAGCGTAGTGGCGGGGGGGGGGTTGAGGAATGAGCAGTTCTTC. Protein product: CASSVVAGGGLRNEQFF.

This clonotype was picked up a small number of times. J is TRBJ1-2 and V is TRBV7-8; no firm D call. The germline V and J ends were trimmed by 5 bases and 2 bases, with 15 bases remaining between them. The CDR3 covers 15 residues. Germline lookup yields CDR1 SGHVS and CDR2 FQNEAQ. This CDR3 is CASSREGRTNYGYTF. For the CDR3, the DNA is TGTGCCAGCAGCCGCGAGGGCAGAACGAACTATGGCTACACCTTC.